This is a list of T cell receptor beta chains from one sample in a study of OX40 agonist ivuxolimab in advanced cancers. Repertoires were generated with immunoSEQ multiplex PCR, while TCRdb's copy carries only in-frame clones and drops some. The top ten hold 5.2% of the sample, which has tens of thousands of clones, roughly 86% seen once. Sequencing used CD4+ or CD8+ T cells sorted from blood, obtained in a trial of the OX40 agonist ivuxolimab. The receptors here all came from an adult with an advanced solid tumor such as melanoma, head and neck, liver or kidney cancer. The CDR3 runs from the conserved cysteine through the conserved F or W. Each record gives: J gene, V gene, CDR3 protein.

J gene: TRBJ2-7; V gene: TRBV28; CDR3 protein: CASSPIRARGRTGGPYEQYF
J gene: TRBJ2-1; V gene: TRBV10-1; CDR3 protein: CASSGTAEGNEQFF
J gene: TRBJ1-5; V gene: TRBV4-1; CDR3 protein: CASSHGGTSNQPQHF
J gene: TRBJ2-7; V gene: TRBV29-1; CDR3 protein: CSVETSSYEQYF
J gene: TRBJ1-1; V gene: TRBV7-2; CDR3 protein: CASSNRQDAEAFF
J gene: TRBJ2-7; V gene: TRBV5-1; CDR3 protein: CASSLADEDLSYEQYF
J gene: TRBJ2-2; V gene: TRBV15; CDR3 protein: CATSFGGGFGELFF
J gene: TRBJ1-3; V gene: TRBV11-3; CDR3 protein: CASSQNKGNTIYF
J gene: TRBJ2-1; V gene: TRBV7-9; CDR3 protein: CASSLTQGVRRNEQFF
J gene: TRBJ1-1; V gene: TRBV19; CDR3 protein: CASGGVRDRAGAFF
J gene: TRBJ2-1; V gene: TRBV7-7; CDR3 protein: CASSLGVGSYNEQFF
J gene: TRBJ2-2; V gene: TRBV28; CDR3 protein: CASSILAANTGELFF
J gene: TRBJ1-1; V gene: TRBV5-1; CDR3 protein: CASSLVDRAMNTEAFF
J gene: TRBJ2-3; V gene: TRBV7-2; CDR3 protein: CASSSAFSGGTDTQYF
J gene: TRBJ2-5; V gene: TRBV5-1; CDR3 protein: CASSLGTGTAETQYF
J gene: TRBJ1-1; V gene: TRBV6-1; CDR3 protein: CASSDVKGADTEAFF
J gene: TRBJ2-2; V gene: TRBV7-8; CDR3 protein: CASSPGRWVGGELFF
J gene: TRBJ2-5; V gene: TRBV5-6; CDR3 protein: CASTWGVKETQYF
J gene: TRBJ2-7; V gene: TRBV7-9; CDR3 protein: CASSYPLGHTSYEQYF
J gene: TRBJ1-2; V gene: TRBV4-3; CDR3 protein: CASSQGPQEANYGYTF
J gene: TRBJ2-7; V gene: TRBV11-1; CDR3 protein: CASSQPRTGASYEQYF
J gene: TRBJ2-5; V gene: TRBV28; CDR3 protein: CASSLRQGAETQYF
J gene: TRBJ2-2; V gene: TRBV6-5; CDR3 protein: CASSYGRWSGELFF
J gene: TRBJ1-5; V gene: TRBV5-1; CDR3 protein: CASSPGGFSEQPQHF
J gene: TRBJ2-3; V gene: TRBV18; CDR3 protein: CASSPYSGDRTDTQYF
J gene: TRBJ2-6; V gene: TRBV2; CDR3 protein: CASSWGSGANVLTF
J gene: TRBJ2-5; V gene: TRBV5-6; CDR3 protein: CAILPPHRGGAETQYF
J gene: TRBJ2-7; V gene: TRBV7-2; CDR3 protein: CASSLGQLTSYEQYF
J gene: TRBJ1-1; V gene: TRBV7-2; CDR3 protein: CASSSRTGSTEAFF